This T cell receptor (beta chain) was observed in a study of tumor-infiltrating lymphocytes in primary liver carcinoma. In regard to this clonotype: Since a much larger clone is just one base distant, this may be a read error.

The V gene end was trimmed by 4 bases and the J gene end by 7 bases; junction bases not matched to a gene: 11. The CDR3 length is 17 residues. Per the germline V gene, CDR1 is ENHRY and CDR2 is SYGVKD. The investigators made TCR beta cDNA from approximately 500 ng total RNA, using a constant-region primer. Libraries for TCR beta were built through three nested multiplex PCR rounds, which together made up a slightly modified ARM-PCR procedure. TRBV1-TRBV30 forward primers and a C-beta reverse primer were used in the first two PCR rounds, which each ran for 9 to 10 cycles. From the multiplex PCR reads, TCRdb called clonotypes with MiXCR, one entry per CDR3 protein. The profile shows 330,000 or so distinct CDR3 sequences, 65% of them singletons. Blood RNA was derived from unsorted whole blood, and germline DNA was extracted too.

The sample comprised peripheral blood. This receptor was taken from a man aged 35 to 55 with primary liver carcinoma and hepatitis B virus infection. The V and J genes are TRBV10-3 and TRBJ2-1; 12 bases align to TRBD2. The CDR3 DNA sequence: TGTGCCATCAGTGCCGGGGCTAGCGGGAGGGCCAGGAATGAGCAGTTCTTC. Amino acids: CAISAGASGRARNEQFF.